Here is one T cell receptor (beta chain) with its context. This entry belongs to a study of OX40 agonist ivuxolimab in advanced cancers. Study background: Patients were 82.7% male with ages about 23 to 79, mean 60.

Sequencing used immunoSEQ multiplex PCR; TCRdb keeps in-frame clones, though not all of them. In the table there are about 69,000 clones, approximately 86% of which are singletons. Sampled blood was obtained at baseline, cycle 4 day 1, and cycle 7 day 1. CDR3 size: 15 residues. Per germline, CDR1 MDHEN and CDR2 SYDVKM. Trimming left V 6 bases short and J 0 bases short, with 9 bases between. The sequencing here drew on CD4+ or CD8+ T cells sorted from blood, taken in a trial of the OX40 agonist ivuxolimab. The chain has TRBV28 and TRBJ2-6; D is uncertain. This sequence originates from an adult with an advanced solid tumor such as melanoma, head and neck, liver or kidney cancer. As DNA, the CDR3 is TGTGCCAGCAGGGGAATTGCCTCTGGGGCCAACGTCCTGACTTTC. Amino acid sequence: CASRGIASGANVLTF.